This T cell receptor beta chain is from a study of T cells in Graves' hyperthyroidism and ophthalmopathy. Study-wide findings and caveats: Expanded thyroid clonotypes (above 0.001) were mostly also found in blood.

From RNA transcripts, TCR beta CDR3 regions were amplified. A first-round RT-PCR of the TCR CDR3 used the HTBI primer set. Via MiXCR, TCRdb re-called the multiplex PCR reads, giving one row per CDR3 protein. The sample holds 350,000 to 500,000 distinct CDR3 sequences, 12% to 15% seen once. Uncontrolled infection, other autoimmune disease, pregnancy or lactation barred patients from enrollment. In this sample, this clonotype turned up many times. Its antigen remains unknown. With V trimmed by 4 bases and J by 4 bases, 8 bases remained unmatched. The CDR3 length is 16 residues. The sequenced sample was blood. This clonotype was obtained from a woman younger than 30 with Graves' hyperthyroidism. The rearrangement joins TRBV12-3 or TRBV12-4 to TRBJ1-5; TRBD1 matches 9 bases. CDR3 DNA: TGTGCCAGCAGTTCCGGGACAGGGAGGGCTAATCAGCCCCAGCATTTT. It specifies CASSSGTGRANQPQHF.